The clone carrying this T cell receptor beta chain was found many times. CDR3 length: 16 amino acids. J was trimmed by 8 bases and V by 0 bases; bases with no gene match: 10. Per the germline V gene, CDR1 is SGDLS and CDR2 is YYNGEE. This specimen comes from a study of breast tumors, draining lymph nodes, adjacent tissues. Samples came from axillary lymph nodes draining the breast cancer. TCRdb re-analysed the multiplex PCR reads in MiXCR, keeping a single row per CDR3 protein. The sample lists 290,000 or so distinct CDR3 sequences, 30% occurring once. What was sequenced was axillary lymph node tissue. The origin of this receptor is a female donor with breast cancer. Some clones in this sample may be carry-over from other donors' samples. The chain carries TRBV9 and TRBJ1-4; 7 nucleotides line up with TRBD1. The CDR3 reads CASSVESGGGSEKLFF. Written as DNA, the CDR3 is TGTGCCAGCAGCGTAGAGTCAGGGGGGGGGAGCGAAAAACTGTTTTTT.